This TCR beta chain was recorded in a study of breast tumors, draining lymph nodes, adjacent tissues. The study, taken as a whole, reports: Tumor repertoires ranked between lymph nodes and nontumor tissue in diversity, with V and J gene preferences. That most tumor T cells come from lymph nodes remained unproven. Tumor and nontumor repertoires were significantly more similar in luminal-like than in basal-like breast cancer.

The lymph nodes were axillary draining lymph nodes from breast cancer patients. This clonotype was recorded at least ten times. Its antigen remains unknown. Using its own MiXCR run on the multiplex PCR reads, TCRdb lists one record per CDR3 protein. The sample shows about 200,000 distinct CDR3 sequences, around 29% of them seen only once. This sequence originates from a female donor with breast cancer. Some clones in this sample may be carry-over from other donors' samples. Sample: axillary lymph node tissue.

CDR3 bases: TGTGCCAGCAGCTTACTAGCGGGGGCACAAGAGACCCAGTACTTC. As protein: CASSLLAGAQETQYF. The chain is built from TRBV7-2 and TRBJ2-5; 10 nucleotides match TRBD2. The CDR3 consists of 15 residues. The V gene's germline CDR1 is SGHTA and CDR2 FQGNSA. J lost 2 bases, V lost 2 bases, and 2 bases had no gene match.